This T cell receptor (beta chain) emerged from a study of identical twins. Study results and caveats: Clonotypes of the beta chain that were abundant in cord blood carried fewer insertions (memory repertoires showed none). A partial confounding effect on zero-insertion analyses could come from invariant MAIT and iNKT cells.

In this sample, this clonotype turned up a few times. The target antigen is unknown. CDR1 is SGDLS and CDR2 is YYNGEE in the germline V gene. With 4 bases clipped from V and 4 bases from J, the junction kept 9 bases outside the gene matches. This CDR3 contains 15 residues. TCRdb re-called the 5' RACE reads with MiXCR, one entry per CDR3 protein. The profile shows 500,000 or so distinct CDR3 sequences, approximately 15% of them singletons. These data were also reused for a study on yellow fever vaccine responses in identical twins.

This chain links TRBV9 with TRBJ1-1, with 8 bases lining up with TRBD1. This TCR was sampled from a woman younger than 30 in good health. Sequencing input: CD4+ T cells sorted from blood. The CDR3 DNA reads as TGTGCCAGCAGCACACGACAGGGGACGGGCACTGAAGCTTTCTTT. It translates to CASSTRQGTGTEAFF.